Sequencing of this TCR beta chain was carried out in a study of T cells in Graves' hyperthyroidism and ophthalmopathy. RNA transcripts provided the source from which TCR beta CDR3 regions were amplified. HTBI primers drove first-round RT-PCR of the TCR CDR3. Using its own MiXCR run on the multiplex PCR reads, TCRdb lists one record per CDR3 protein. Counted here are 400,000 to 550,000 distinct CDR3 sequences, around 24% occurring once; the ten biggest clones make up roughly 10%. The cohort's ophthalmopathy patients, a group with duration under 3 months, had a Clinical Activity Score of at least 3 and a NOSPECS grade of at least 4. A roughly 10 ml volume of fresh peripheral blood provided the PBMCs. This clonotype was counted at least ten times. The trim removed 7 bases at V and 4 bases at J, leaving 12 bases unmatched. This CDR3 has 15 amino acids. The germline V gene encodes CDR1 SNHLY and CDR2 FYNNEI.

The sequence was collected from a woman aged 25 to 45 with Graves' ophthalmopathy. Specimen: blood. This chain connects TRBV2 to TRBJ2-5, with 7 bases that match TRBD2. The CDR3 region has the DNA TGTGCCAGCACCCGGACATACTCGGGAGGAGAGACCCAGTACTTC. As protein: CASTRTYSGGETQYF.